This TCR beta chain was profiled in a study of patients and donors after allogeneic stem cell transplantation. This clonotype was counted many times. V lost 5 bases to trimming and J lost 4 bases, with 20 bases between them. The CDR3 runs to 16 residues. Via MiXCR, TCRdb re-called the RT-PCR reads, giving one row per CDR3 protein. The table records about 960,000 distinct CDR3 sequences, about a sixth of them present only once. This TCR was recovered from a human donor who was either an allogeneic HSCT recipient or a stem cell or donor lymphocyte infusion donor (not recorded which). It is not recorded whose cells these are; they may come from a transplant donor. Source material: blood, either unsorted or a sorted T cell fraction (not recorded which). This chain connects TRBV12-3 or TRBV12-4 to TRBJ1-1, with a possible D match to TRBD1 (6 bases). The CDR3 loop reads CASSPGTLVAITEAFF. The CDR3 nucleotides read TGTGCCAGCAGTCCTGGGACACTTGTCGCGATCACTGAAGCTTTCTTT.